Each of the 23 T cell receptor beta chains below was sequenced from the same sample in a study of T cells in Graves' hyperthyroidism and ophthalmopathy. RNA transcripts yielded amplified TCR beta CDR3 regions. Initially, a first-round RT-PCR of the TCR CDR3 employed the HTBI primer set. TCRdb independently ran MiXCR on the multiplex PCR reads; one entry per CDR3 protein. Of 250,000 to 350,000 distinct CDR3 sequences in the sample, roughly 17% were seen once. Source material: blood. The receptors here all came from a man younger than 45 with Graves' hyperthyroidism.

This clonotype was seen at least ten times. CDR3 bases: TGTGCCAGCAGGCAAGAGGACTGGCAAATCACAGATACGCAGTATTTT. Translated, it gives CASRQEDWQITDTQYF. The rearrangement joins TRBV6-1 to TRBJ2-3; tentative D call: TRBD2 (5 bases). The germline gives CDR1 MNHNS, CDR2 SASEGT. V was cut by 6 bases and J by 2 bases, with 18 bases left in between. The length of the CDR3 is 16 residues.

This clonotype was seen more than once but under ten times. The chain couples TRBV10-3 to TRBJ1-5; TRBD1 matches 8 bases. V dropped 9 bases and J dropped 6; count of bases not matched to a gene: 10. The CDR3 sequence is 14 residues long. CDR1 and CDR2 (germline): ENHRY, SYGVKD. CDR3 sequence: CAISPTGTGQPQHF. CDR3 sequence (DNA): TGTGCCATAAGCCCCACAGGGACAGGTCAGCCCCAGCATTTT.

This clonotype was detected a few times. The gene calls are TRBV7-9 and TRBJ2-7; possibly TRBD1 or TRBD2 for D (5 bases each). The CDR3 runs to 17 residues. Germline V CDR1 and CDR2: SEHNR, FQNEAQ (reference sequence). Trimming pared 4 bases from V and 3 bases from J, leaving 22 bases between. The CDR3 is CASSSQKGDPIIYEQYF. For the CDR3, the DNA is TGTGCCAGCAGCTCCCAGAAAGGGGACCCGATTATCTACGAGCAGTACTTC. The whole variable domain, remainder taken from reference TRBV7-9 and TRBJ2-7, is DTGVSQNPRHKITKRGQNVTFRCDPISEHNRLYWYRQTLGQGPEFLTYFQNEAQLEKSRLLSDRFSAERPKGSFSTLEIQRTEQGDSAMYLCASSSQKGDPIIYEQYFGPGTRLTVT.

The rearrangement joins TRBV4-1 to TRBJ1-1; D perhaps matches TRBD1 (5 bases). Trimming pared 0 bases from V and 2 bases from J, leaving 10 bases between. This CDR3 is 15 amino acids long. CDR1 and CDR2 from the germline V gene are MGHRA and YSYEKL. This CDR3 is CASSQESGSNTEAFF. DNA for the CDR3: TGCGCCAGCAGCCAAGAGTCAGGGTCAAACACTGAAGCTTTCTTT.

The rearrangement joins TRBV5-1 to TRBJ2-1, with D hard to call. CDR3 length equals 15 residues. Trimming left V 2 bases short and J 5 bases short, with 14 bases between. Germline CDR1 SGHRS, CDR2 YFSETQ. The CDR3 here is CASSLGQNGNNEQFF. CDR3 in DNA: TGCGCCAGCAGCTTAGGCCAGAATGGGAACAATGAGCAGTTCTTC.

The V and J genes are TRBV10-2 and TRBJ2-3; unclear D gene. Germline V gene data show CDR1 as WSHSY and CDR2 as SAAADI. Trimming pared 5 bases from V and 5 bases from J, leaving 11 bases between. The CDR3 has 13 amino acids. The CDR3: CASSTYYVDTQYF. CDR3 nucleotide sequence: TGCGCCAGCAGTACCTACTACGTAGATACGCAGTATTTT.

The chain couples TRBV20-1 to TRBJ2-2, with no clear D. CDR1 and CDR2 from the germline V gene are DFQATT and SNEGSKA (reference sequence). V dropped 2 bases and J dropped 4 bases, with 11 bases sitting between them. This CDR3 region has 14 residues. The CDR3 DNA reads as TGCAGTGCTAGATCAAAGCTTCCCACCGGGGAGCTGTTTTTT. Translated: CSARSKLPTGELFF.

The chain combines TRBV24-1 with TRBJ2-1; D may be TRBD1 or TRBD2 (5 bases each). The germline V and J ends were trimmed by 5 bases and 9 bases, with 13 bases remaining between them. This CDR3 has 13 residues. The germline V gene has CDR1 KGHDR and CDR2 SFDVKD. This chain's CDR3 is CATSAGGGFEQFF. In DNA form, the CDR3 reads TGTGCCACCAGTGCTGGGGGTGGCTTTGAGCAGTTCTTC.

There are a few counts of this clonotype. Being one base from a much bigger clone, this may be a read error. V and J are TRBV14 and TRBJ2-1; D not resolved. CDR3 length: 12 amino acids. Germline-derived CDR1 and CDR2 are SGHDN and FVKESK. Trimming cost V 5 bases and J 2 bases, with 4 bases left between them. In DNA form, the CDR3 reads TGTGCCAGCAGCACCCCCTACAATGAGCAGTTCTTC. Translation gives CASSTPYNEQFF.

This clonotype was seen many times. This chain links TRBV6-1 with TRBJ2-7; the match to TRBD2 covers 9 bases. The CDR3 sequence is 17 residues long. Per the germline V gene, CDR1 is MNHNS and CDR2 is SASEGT. J gave up 5 bases and V 5 bases, and 16 bases lay outside the gene matches. The CDR3 DNA sequence: TGTGCCAGCAGTACGCGGGGGGGCAGGGGCGAGAAAAACGAGCAGTACTTC. This translates into CASSTRGGRGEKNEQYF.

This clonotype was found a few times. The V gene is TRBV30, the J gene TRBJ1-2; perhaps TRBD1 as D (5 bases). Deletions cut 7 bases from V and 6 bases from J, with 21 bases between. Germline V gene sequence: CDR1 GTSNPN, CDR2 SVGIG (reference sequence). The length of the CDR3 is 14 residues. DNA of the CDR3: TGTGCCTTGGGGAGCCCGGGACTGACTGATGGCTACACCTTC. It encodes CALGSPGLTDGYTF.

This clonotype was recorded at least ten times. V and J are TRBV13 and TRBJ2-7, with TRBD2 matching over 9 bases. CDR3 length: 14 amino acids. Per the germline V gene, CDR1 is PRHDT and CDR2 is FYEKMQ (reference sequence). After removal of 5 bases from V and 5 bases from J, the junction contained 7 bases not matched to a gene. The CDR3 DNA reads TGTGCCAGCAGCCAGACTAGCGGAACCAACGAGCAGTACTTC. Translated, it gives CASSQTSGTNEQYF.

This clonotype was detected many times. V and J are TRBV2 and TRBJ2-7; 9 nucleotides align to TRBD1. CDR1 is SNHLY and CDR2 is FYNNEI in the germline V gene. V dropped 4 bases and J dropped 5; count of bases not matched to a gene: 6. The CDR3 is made up of 14 amino acids. CDR3 residues: CASSGAGTGNEQYF. The CDR3 region has the DNA TGTGCCAGCAGTGGGGCCGGGACAGGGAACGAGCAGTACTTC.

The V call is TRBV30, the J call TRBJ2-1, with 7 bases that match TRBD1. The CDR3 is made up of 13 amino acids. Unmatched junction bases numbered 8, after V lost 4 bases and J lost 8 bases. Germline CDR1 reads GTSNPN; CDR2 reads SVGIG (reference sequence). CDR3 sequence (DNA): TGTGCCTGGAAGGGGGCGGTCAGGGATGAGCAGTTCTTC. This gives the protein CAWKGAVRDEQFF.

This clonotype was found many times. The chain combines TRBV5-6 with TRBJ2-5, with 8 bases that match TRBD2. This CDR3 region has 16 residues. V was clipped by 3 bases and J by 0 bases; unmatched bases: 7. Germline CDR1 and CDR2: SGHDT and YYEEEE. This CDR3 is CASSSSGSGNQETQYF. In DNA, the CDR3 is TGTGCCAGCAGCTCCAGCGGGAGTGGGAACCAAGAGACCCAGTACTTC.

A remark on this clonotype: A read error may explain this, as a much larger clone is one base away. The chain uses TRBV27 and TRBJ2-1, with D unresolved. Per the germline V gene, CDR1 is MNHEY and CDR2 is SMNVEV (reference sequence). V was cut by 5 bases and J by 7 bases, with 27 bases left in between. CDR3 length: 18 amino acids. CDR3 residues: CASSLVFEARGCTNEQFF. CDR3 nucleotide sequence: TGTGCCAGCAGTCTAGTGTTCGAGGCTAGAGGCTGTACGAATGAGCAGTTCTTC.

This clonotype was recorded a few times. J is TRBJ1-1 and V is TRBV2; TRBD1 matches 7 bases. Germline trimming cut 4 bases from V and 8 bases from J; bases unmatched to any gene: 7. Germline values: CDR1 SNHLY, CDR2 FYNNEI. The CDR3 is 13 residues long. CDR3: CASSAPDRVEAFF. CDR3 nucleotides: TGTGCCAGCAGTGCTCCTGACAGGGTCGAAGCTTTCTTT.

On this clonotype itself: A read error is possible here, since a much larger clone lies one base away. The rearrangement links TRBV20-1 to TRBJ2-7, with D possibly TRBD1 on 6 matching bases. Per germline, CDR1 DFQATT and CDR2 SNEGSKA (reference sequence). This CDR3 is built from 13 residues. The CDR3 reads CSAFRTESYGQYF. In DNA, the CDR3 is TGCAGTGCCTTCCGGACAGAATCCTACGGGCAGTACTTC.

This clonotype has at least ten counts. The V and J genes are TRBV25-1 and TRBJ2-5, with D perhaps TRBD1 or TRBD2 (5 bases each). V shed 1 base and J shed 4 bases, with 10 bases lying between them. The CDR3 has 14 residues. CDR1 is MGHDK and CDR2 is SYGVNS in the germline V gene. The CDR3 sequence: CASSESGTSETQYF. DNA of the CDR3: TGTGCCAGCAGTGAATCCGGGACCTCAGAGACCCAGTACTTC.

The J gene is TRBJ2-1, the V gene TRBV3-1; 12 nucleotides agree with TRBD2. J gave up 3 bases and V 6 bases, and 12 bases lay outside the gene matches. CDR1 and CDR2 (germline): LGHDT, YNNKEL (reference sequence). The length of the CDR3 is 18 residues. CDR3 sequence (DNA): TGTGCCAGCAGTCTACAAAAACTAGCGGGAGGCCTCTACAATGAGCAGTTCTTC. It is translated as CASSLQKLAGGLYNEQFF.

This clonotype was picked up many times. The chain has TRBV6-1 and TRBJ2-7, with TRBD2 matching 8 bases. V lost 6 bases, J lost 5 bases, and 6 bases stayed unmatched. Germline V gives CDR1 MNHNS, CDR2 SASEGT. This CDR3 comprises 13 residues. CDR3 nucleotides: TGTGCCAGCAGCGGGGGGGGAGGTGACGAGCAGTACTTC. Encoded protein: CASSGGGGDEQYF.

This clonotype came up many times. The chain joins TRBV6-5 to TRBJ2-7; D is perhaps TRBD1 (5 bases). Trimming stripped 2 bases from V and 2 bases from J, with 13 bases between. The CDR3 spans 15 residues. CDR1 is MNHEY and CDR2 is SVGAGI in the germline V gene. CDR3 sequence reads: CASSYREDSTYEQYF. The CDR3 DNA reads as TGTGCCAGCAGTTACAGGGAAGACAGCACCTACGAGCAGTACTTC.

This clonotype has only a few counts. In nucleotides, the CDR3 is TGTGCCAGTAGTTCGGACACCAGCTTTTCCTATGGCTACACCTTC. As protein: CASSSDTSFSYGYTF. The chain has TRBV19 and TRBJ1-2, with D possibly TRBD1 on 5 matching bases. The germline V gene has CDR1 LNHDA and CDR2 SQIVND (reference sequence). The CDR3 runs 15 residues. Trimming shortened V by 5 bases and J by 4 bases, and 17 bases separated the two germline ends.